This TCR beta chain was profiled in a study of blood T cell repertoires in COVID-19. Across the study: Nucleic acid was either cDNA or gDNA, and it came from T cells, B-cell-depleted T cells, or PBMCs.

CDR1 and CDR2 (germline): SGHAT, FQNNGV. V shed 1 base and J 6 bases; nucleotides not matched to a gene: 8. CDR3 size: 15 residues. Clones were read by immunoSEQ multiplex PCR, and TCRdb kept only the in-frame ones, dropping some. The sample holds about 270,000 clones, 89% seen once. The sequenced sample was peripheral blood. The receptor was derived from a man aged 50-60 years with acute or convalescent COVID-19. The J gene is TRBJ2-5, the V gene TRBV11-2; 7 bases agree with TRBD1. DNA for the CDR3: TGTGCCAGCAGCTTAGCCCCGGACAGGCGGCAGACCCAGTACTTC. It yields the protein CASSLAPDRRQTQYF.